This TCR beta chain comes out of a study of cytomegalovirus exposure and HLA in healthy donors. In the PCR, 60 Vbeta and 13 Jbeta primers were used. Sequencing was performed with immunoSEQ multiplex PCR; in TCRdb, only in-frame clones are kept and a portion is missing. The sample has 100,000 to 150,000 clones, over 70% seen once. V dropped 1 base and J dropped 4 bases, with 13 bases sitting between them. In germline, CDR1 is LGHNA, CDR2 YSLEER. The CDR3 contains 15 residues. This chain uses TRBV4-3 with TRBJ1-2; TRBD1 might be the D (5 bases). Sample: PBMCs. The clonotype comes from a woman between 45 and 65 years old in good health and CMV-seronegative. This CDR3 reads CASSQAGVGGYGYTF. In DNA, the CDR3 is TGCGCCAGCAGCCAAGCGGGAGTGGGGGGCTATGGCTACACCTTC.